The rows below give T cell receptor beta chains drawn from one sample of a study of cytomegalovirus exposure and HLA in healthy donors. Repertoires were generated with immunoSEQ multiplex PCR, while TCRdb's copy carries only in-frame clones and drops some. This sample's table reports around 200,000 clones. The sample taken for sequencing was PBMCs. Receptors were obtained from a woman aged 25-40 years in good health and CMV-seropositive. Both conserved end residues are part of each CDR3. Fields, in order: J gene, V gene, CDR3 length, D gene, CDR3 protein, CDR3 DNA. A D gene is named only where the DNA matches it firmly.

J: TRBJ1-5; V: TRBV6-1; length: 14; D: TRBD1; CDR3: CASTGVPSNQPQHF; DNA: TGTGCCAGTACAGGGGTTCCGAGCAATCAGCCCCAGCATTTT
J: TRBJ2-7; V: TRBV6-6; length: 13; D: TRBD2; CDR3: CATSASGVYEQYF; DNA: TGTGCCACCAGCGCTAGCGGGGTCTACGAGCAGTACTTC
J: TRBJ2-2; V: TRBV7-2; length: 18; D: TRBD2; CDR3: CASSLGLTHRGDTGELFF; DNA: TGTGCCAGCAGCTTGGGACTAACCCACCGCGGGGACACCGGGGAGCTGTTTTTT
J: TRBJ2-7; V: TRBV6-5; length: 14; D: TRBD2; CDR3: CASLGSGGSYEQYF; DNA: TGTGCCAGTCTGGGTAGCGGGGGGTCCTACGAGCAGTACTTC
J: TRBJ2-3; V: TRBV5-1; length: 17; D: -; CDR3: CASSLGVGGPSTDTQYF; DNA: TGCGCCAGCAGCTTGGGCGTGGGGGGGCCTAGCACAGATACGCAGTATTTT
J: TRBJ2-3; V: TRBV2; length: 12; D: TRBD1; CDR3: CASRTGSVTQYF; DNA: TGTGCCAGCAGGACAGGGAGTGTTACGCAGTATTTT
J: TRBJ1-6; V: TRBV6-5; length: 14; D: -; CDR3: CASSNSAGSSPLHF; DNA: TGTGCCAGCAGTAACAGTGCGGGTAGTTCACCCCTCCACTTT
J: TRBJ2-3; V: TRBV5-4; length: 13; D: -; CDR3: CASSLGAADTQYF; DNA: TGTGCCAGCAGTTTGGGAGCCGCAGATACGCAGTATTTT
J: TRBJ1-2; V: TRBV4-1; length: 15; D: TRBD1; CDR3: CASSLQPQGASGYTF; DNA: TGCGCCAGCAGCCTCCAGCCGCAGGGGGCAAGCGGCTACACCTTC
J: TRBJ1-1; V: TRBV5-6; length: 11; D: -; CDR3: CASSRNTEAFF; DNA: TGTGCCAGCAGTAGGAACACTGAAGCTTTCTTT
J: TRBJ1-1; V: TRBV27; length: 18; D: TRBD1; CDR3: CASSLLSWTGLKNTEAFF; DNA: TGTGCCAGCAGTTTATTATCCTGGACAGGGTTAAAGAACACTGAAGCTTTCTTT
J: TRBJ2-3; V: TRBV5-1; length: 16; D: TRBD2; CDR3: CASSLGAGESTDTQYF; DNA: TGCGCCAGCAGCTTAGGGGCGGGAGAAAGCACAGATACGCAGTATTTT
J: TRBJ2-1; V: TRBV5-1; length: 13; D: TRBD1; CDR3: CASSPDRGNEQFF; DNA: TGCGCCAGCAGTCCGGACAGGGGGAATGAGCAGTTCTTC
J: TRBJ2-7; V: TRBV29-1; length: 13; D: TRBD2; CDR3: CSGGGGRGYEQYF; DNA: TGCAGCGGAGGAGGCGGGAGGGGCTACGAGCAGTACTTC
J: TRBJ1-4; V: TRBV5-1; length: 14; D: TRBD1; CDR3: CASSLGTGGEKLFF; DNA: TGCGCCAGCAGCTTGGGGACAGGGGGCGAAAAACTGTTTTTT
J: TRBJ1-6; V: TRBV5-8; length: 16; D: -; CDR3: CASSLGLGATQSPLHF; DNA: TGTGCCAGCAGCTTAGGATTAGGGGCTACGCAGTCACCCCTCCACTTT
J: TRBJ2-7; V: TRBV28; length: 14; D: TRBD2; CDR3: CASSILAGAYEQYF; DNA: TGTGCCAGCAGTATACTAGCGGGAGCCTACGAGCAGTACTTC
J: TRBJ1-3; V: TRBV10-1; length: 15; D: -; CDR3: CASSAGRSSGNTIYF; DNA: TGCGCCAGCAGCGCGGGACGTAGCTCTGGAAACACCATATATTTT
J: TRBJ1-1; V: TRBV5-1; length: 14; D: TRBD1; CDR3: CASSRTGMNTEAFF; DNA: TGCGCCAGCAGTCGGACAGGGATGAACACTGAAGCTTTCTTT
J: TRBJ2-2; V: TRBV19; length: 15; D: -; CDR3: CASSIEHSTTGELFF; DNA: TGTGCCAGTAGTATAGAGCACAGTACCACCGGGGAGCTGTTTTTT
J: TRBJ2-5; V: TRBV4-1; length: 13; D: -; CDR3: CASLRAAKETQYF; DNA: TGCGCCAGCTTGAGGGCAGCGAAAGAGACCCAGTACTTC
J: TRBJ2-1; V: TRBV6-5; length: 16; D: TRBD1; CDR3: CASSYGGQGYYNEQFF; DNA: TGTGCCAGCAGTTACGGGGGACAGGGTTACTACAATGAGCAGTTCTTC
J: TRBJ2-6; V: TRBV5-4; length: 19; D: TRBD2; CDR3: CASSPGLAGAFAGANVLTF; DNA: TGTGCCAGCAGCCCCGGGCTAGCGGGGGCCTTTGCTGGGGCCAACGTCCTGACTTTC
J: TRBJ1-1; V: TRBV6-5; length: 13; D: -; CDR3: CASSYPGGREAFF; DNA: TGTGCCAGCAGTTACCCGGGAGGACGTGAAGCTTTCTTT
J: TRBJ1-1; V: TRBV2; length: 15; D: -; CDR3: CASSDDAGWGTEAFF; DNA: TGTGCCAGCAGTGACGATGCAGGGTGGGGCACTGAAGCTTTCTTT
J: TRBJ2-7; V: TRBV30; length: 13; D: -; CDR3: CAWSLLQGYEQYF; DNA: TGTGCCTGGAGCTTGCTACAGGGTTACGAGCAGTACTTC
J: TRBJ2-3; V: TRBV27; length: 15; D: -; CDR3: CASNKGQGNTDTQYF; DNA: TGTGCCAGCAACAAAGGGCAGGGAAACACAGATACGCAGTATTTT
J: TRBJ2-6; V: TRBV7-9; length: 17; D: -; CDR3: CASSPASGFSGANVLTF; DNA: TGTGCCAGCAGCCCAGCATCGGGATTCAGTGGGGCCAACGTCCTGACTTTC
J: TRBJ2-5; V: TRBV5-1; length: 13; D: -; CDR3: CASSFGGAETQYF; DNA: TGCGCCAGCAGCTTCGGGGGAGCAGAGACCCAGTACTTC
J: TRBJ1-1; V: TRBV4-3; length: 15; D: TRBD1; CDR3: CASSPGRDRGTEAFF; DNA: TGCGCCAGCAGCCCCGGCCGGGACAGGGGAACTGAAGCTTTCTTT
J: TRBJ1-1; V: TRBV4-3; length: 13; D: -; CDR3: CASSPDSNTEAFF; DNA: TGCGCCAGCAGCCCGGACTCGAACACTGAAGCTTTCTTT
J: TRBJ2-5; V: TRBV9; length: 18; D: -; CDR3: CASSVEGGGPWMQETQYF; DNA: TGTGCCAGCAGCGTAGAAGGAGGGGGCCCATGGATGCAAGAGACCCAGTACTTC
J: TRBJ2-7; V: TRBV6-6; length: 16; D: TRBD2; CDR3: CASSRWTSGSSYEQYF; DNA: TGTGCCAGCAGTCGCTGGACTAGCGGTAGCTCCTACGAGCAGTACTTC
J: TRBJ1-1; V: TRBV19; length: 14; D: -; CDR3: CASSIYRERTEAFF; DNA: TGTGCCAGTAGTATTTACAGGGAGAGAACTGAAGCTTTCTTT
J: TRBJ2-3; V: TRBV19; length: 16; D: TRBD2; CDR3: CASSIRLAGISDTQYF; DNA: TGTGCCAGTAGTATTCGCCTAGCGGGAATCTCAGATACGCAGTATTTT
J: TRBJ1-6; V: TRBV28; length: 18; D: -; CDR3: CASSPGTEGTFYNSPLHF; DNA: TGTGCCAGCAGTCCAGGGACGGAGGGTACTTTCTATAATTCACCCCTCCACTTT
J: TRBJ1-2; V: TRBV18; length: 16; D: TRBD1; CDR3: CASSPGTGNRLYGYTF; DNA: TGTGCCAGCTCACCCGGGACAGGGAATCGACTCTATGGCTACACCTTC
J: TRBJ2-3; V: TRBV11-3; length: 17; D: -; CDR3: CASSSRDSYSSTDTQYF; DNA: TGTGCCAGCAGTAGCCGGGACTCCTACTCGAGCACAGATACGCAGTATTTT
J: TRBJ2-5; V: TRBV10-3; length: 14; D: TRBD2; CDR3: CAIKPSGNQETQYF; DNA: TGTGCCATCAAACCTAGCGGAAACCAAGAGACCCAGTACTTC
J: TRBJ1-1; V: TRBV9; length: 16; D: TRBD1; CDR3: CASSVDRGGMNTEAFF; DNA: TGTGCCAGCAGCGTAGACAGGGGTGGCATGAACACTGAAGCTTTCTTT
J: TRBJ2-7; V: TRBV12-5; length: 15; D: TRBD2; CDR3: CASGGLYKRGDEQYF; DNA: TGTGCTAGTGGTGGCCTTTATAAGCGGGGCGACGAGCAGTACTTC
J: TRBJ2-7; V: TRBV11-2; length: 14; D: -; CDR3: CASSFFGTSYEQYF; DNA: TGTGCCAGCAGCTTTTTCGGGACTTCCTACGAGCAGTACTTC
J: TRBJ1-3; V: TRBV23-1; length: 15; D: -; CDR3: CASSQLQEPGNTIYF; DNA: TGCGCCAGCAGTCAATTGCAGGAACCTGGAAACACCATATATTTT
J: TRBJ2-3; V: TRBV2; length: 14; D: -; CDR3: CASSEGLGTDTQYF; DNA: TGTGCCAGCAGTGAAGGACTAGGCACAGATACGCAGTATTTT
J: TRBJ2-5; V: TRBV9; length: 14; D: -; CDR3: CASSVGLVYQTQYF; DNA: TGTGCCAGCAGCGTAGGACTAGTTTACCAGACCCAGTACTTC
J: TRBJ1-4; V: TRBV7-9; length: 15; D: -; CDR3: CASSLGDKEFEKLFF; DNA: TGTGCCAGCAGCTTGGGGGACAAGGAATTTGAAAAACTGTTTTTT
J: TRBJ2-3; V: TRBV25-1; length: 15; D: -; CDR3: CASSGLVASTDTQYF; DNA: TGTGCCAGCAGTGGGCTAGTGGCTAGCACAGATACGCAGTATTTT
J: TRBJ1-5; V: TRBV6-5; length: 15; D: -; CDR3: CASRKTPYSNQPQHF; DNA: TGTGCCAGCAGAAAGACACCTTATAGCAATCAGCCCCAGCATTTT
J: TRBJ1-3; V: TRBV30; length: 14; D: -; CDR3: CAWSTMNSGNTIYF; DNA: TGTGCCTGGAGTACAATGAACTCTGGAAACACCATATATTTT
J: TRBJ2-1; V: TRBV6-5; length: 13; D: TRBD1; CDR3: CASSAGTGWEQFF; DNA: TGTGCCAGCAGCGCCGGGACAGGGTGGGAGCAGTTCTTC
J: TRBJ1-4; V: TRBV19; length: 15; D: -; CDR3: CASSFVEGTNEKLFF; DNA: TGTGCCAGTAGTTTCGTCGAGGGAACTAATGAAAAACTGTTTTTT
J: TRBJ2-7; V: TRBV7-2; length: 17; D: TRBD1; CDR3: CASSLPGTGGPSYEQYF; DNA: TGTGCCAGCAGCTTACCAGGGACAGGCGGTCCCTCCTACGAGCAGTACTTC
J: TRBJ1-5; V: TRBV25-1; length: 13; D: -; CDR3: CASGWRNNQPQHF; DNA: TGTGCCAGCGGGTGGCGGAACAATCAGCCCCAGCATTTT
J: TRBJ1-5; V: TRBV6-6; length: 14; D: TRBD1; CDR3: CASSPGTANQPQHF; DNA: TGTGCCAGCAGTCCCGGGACAGCGAATCAGCCCCAGCATTTT
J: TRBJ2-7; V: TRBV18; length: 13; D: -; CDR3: CASSPADLRAQYF; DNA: TGTGCCAGCTCACCGGCGGACCTGAGGGCGCAGTACTTC